One sample yielded the 17 T cell receptor beta chains listed below, sequenced in a study of T cells expressing NK-cell markers. TCRdb re-called the 5' RACE reads and shows each CDR3 protein once, DNA omitted. The listing records about 440,000 distinct CDR3 sequences. Material for sequencing was blood T cells: a sorted CD56 or NKG2C T cell subset, CD4+ or CD8+ T cells, or bulk PBMC T cells (not recorded which). All receptors come from a woman between 18 and 70 years old in good health.

The chain is built from TRBV4-3 and TRBJ1-3. The CDR3 is 15 amino acids. Germline V gives CDR1 LGHNA, CDR2 YSLEER. The CDR3 loop reads CASSQDRKVWSTIYF.

The chain couples TRBV12-3 or TRBV12-4 to TRBJ2-1; TCRdb's assignment of TRBD2 cannot be checked, as there is no DNA. CDR3 length: 15 amino acids. The chain's CDR3 is CASSLRRAPYNEQFF.

The chain has TRBV11-1 and TRBJ2-7; TCRdb lists TRBD2, though no DNA is available to test this call. Looked up from germline, CDR1 is SGHAT and CDR2 is FQDESV (reference sequence). The CDR3 covers 14 residues. The CDR3: CASSIKREGWEQYF.

The rearrangement joins TRBV6-5 to TRBJ2-2; TCRdb's D call of TRBD1 is untestable without DNA. Looked up from germline, CDR1 is MNHEY and CDR2 is SVGAGI. CDR3 size: 16 residues. The chain's CDR3 is CASSYPPGQNTGELFF.

This chain joins TRBV19 and TRBJ2-1; TCRdb picks TRBD1, but there is no DNA to check that call. CDR1 is LNHDA, CDR2 SQIVND, per germline (reference sequence). The CDR3 runs 14 residues. CDR3 protein: CASSGRTGYNEQFF. Based on the CDR3 plus reference TRBV19 and TRBJ2-1, the full variable domain is DGGITQSPKYLFRKEGQNVTLSCEQNLNHDAMYWYRQDPGQGLRLIYYSQIVNDFQKGDIAEGYSVSREKKESFPLTVTSAQKNPTAFYLCASSGRTGYNEQFFGPGTRLTVL.

The CDR3 here is CASSVRTAYEQYF. The rearrangement joins TRBV7-2 to TRBJ2-7; the TCRdb D gene call, TRBD1, has no DNA to confirm it. Germline CDR1 reads SGHTA; CDR2 reads FQGNSA. The CDR3 covers 13 residues.

V is TRBV5-4 and J is TRBJ1-1; the D gene TCRdb calls, TRBD1, cannot be checked with no DNA. CDR3 length equals 14 residues. Germline V gene data show CDR1 as SGHNT and CDR2 as YYREEE (reference sequence). CDR3 region: CASSLEQGNTEAFF.

This rearrangement joins TRBV25-1 to TRBJ2-3; TCRdb selects TRBD2, and the lack of DNA leaves this call unchecked. The length of the CDR3 is 17 residues. Germline CDR1 is MGHDK and CDR2 is SYGVNS. The CDR3 region is CASSEYAGTSGTDTQYF.

V is TRBV20-1 and J is TRBJ2-7; no DNA is available, so the TRBD2 call from TCRdb remains unchecked. This CDR3 comprises 13 residues. The V gene's germline CDR1 is DFQATT and CDR2 SNEGSKA (reference sequence). The CDR3 is CSARSGTTYEQYF.

The chain is built from TRBV9 and TRBJ2-1. The CDR3 contains 14 residues. Germline CDR1 and CDR2: SGDLS and YYNGEE. The CDR3 protein is CASSVAGNYNEQFF.

This chain connects TRBV13 to TRBJ2-1; TCRdb proposes TRBD2, but this gene call is untestable without DNA. The CDR3 is made up of 15 amino acids. Germline loops: CDR1 PRHDT, CDR2 FYEKMQ (reference sequence). CDR3 residues: CASSWLARGDNEQFF.

This chain connects TRBV10-3 to TRBJ1-1; TCRdb reports TRBD1, a call that lacks DNA to check it against. Looked up from germline, CDR1 is ENHRY and CDR2 is SYGVKD. This CDR3 has 12 residues. The CDR3 region is CATGTGNTEAFF.

The gene calls are TRBV27 and TRBJ2-7. The CDR3 extends over 14 amino acids. From germline, CDR1 is MNHEY and CDR2 SMNVEV (reference sequence). The chain's CDR3 is CASSFSGNSYEQYF.

V and J are TRBV20-1 and TRBJ1-1; no DNA is available, so the TRBD1 call from TCRdb remains unchecked. This CDR3 is built from 12 residues. Germline V CDR1 and CDR2: DFQATT, SNEGSKA (reference sequence). The CDR3 reads CSARGGQTEAFF.

This chain connects TRBV10-3 to TRBJ2-1; as DNA is missing, the TRBD1 call by TCRdb cannot be tested. Germline CDR1 is ENHRY and CDR2 is SYGVKD. CDR3 length: 11 amino acids. This CDR3 reads CAIGGAHEQFF.

The chain recombines TRBV12-3 or TRBV12-4 with TRBJ2-3; without DNA, the TCRdb call of TRBD1 cannot be checked. CDR3 size: 13 residues. CDR3: CASTRDGPDTQYF.

This CDR3 is CATSNGQKNTGELFF. The rearrangement uses TRBV24-1 and TRBJ2-2; TCRdb gives TRBD1 as the D gene, but with no DNA this cannot be confirmed. The CDR3 has 15 residues. CDR1 is KGHDR, CDR2 SFDVKD, per germline.